This T cell receptor beta chain was recorded in a study of tumor and adjacent non-tumor tissue in lung cancer. The V gene's germline CDR1 is MNHEY and CDR2 SVGAGI. CDR3 length: 14 amino acids. The V segment lost 6 bases and the J segment 3 bases; nucleotides outside the gene matches: 3. TCRbeta libraries were built with three rounds of nested PCR, modified from ARM-PCR. TCRdb reprocessed the multiplex PCR reads via MiXCR and lists one record per CDR3 protein. The sample has under 100,000 distinct CDR3 sequences, about 61% seen once. General study findings and limits: In normal lung, the top 100 clones were significantly more dominant than in tumor.

RNA was extracted from bulk tissue without any cell sorting. This clonotype was seen repeatedly, ten times or more. The antigen is undetermined. The sequence came from a man aged 65-85 years with non-small cell lung cancer. The sample taken for sequencing was lung tumor tissue. V gene TRBV6-5 combines with J gene TRBJ2-7; 12 bases fit TRBD2. In DNA, the CDR3 is TGTGCCAGCAGGAGACTAGCGGGAGACTACGAGCAGTACTTC. This gives the protein CASRRLAGDYEQYF.